This T cell receptor (beta chain) was found in a study of shared T cell receptors in the human thymus. The table came from immunoSEQ multiplex PCR; TCRdb's copy has only in-frame clones and leaves some out. The data hold hundreds of thousands of clones, with more than 70% observed a single time. This CDR3 is built from 19 residues. Losses at the gene ends were 1 base for V and 7 bases for J; bases not matched to a gene: 20. Germline loops: CDR1 MNHEY, CDR2 SMNVEV (reference sequence). A further study also used this sample, focusing on human thymus T cells. That report adds: Donation came from healthy Finnish infants having corrective surgery for congenital heart defects. Corrective cardiac surgery supplied the resected thymus tissue. The authors found apparently biased V and J gene usage in thymic and blood repertoires. Highly overlapping thymic repertoires in unrelated individuals were reported by related research.

This TCR was recovered from a boy in the first two years of life with a congenital heart defect. The chain links TRBV27 to TRBJ1-2; 8 nucleotides line up with TRBD1. Sequenced material: thymocytes. The chain's CDR3 is CASSLLGPTRTGHHCGYTF. The CDR3 coding sequence is TGTGCCAGCAGTTTATTAGGACCTACCAGGACAGGGCATCACTGTGGCTACACCTTC.